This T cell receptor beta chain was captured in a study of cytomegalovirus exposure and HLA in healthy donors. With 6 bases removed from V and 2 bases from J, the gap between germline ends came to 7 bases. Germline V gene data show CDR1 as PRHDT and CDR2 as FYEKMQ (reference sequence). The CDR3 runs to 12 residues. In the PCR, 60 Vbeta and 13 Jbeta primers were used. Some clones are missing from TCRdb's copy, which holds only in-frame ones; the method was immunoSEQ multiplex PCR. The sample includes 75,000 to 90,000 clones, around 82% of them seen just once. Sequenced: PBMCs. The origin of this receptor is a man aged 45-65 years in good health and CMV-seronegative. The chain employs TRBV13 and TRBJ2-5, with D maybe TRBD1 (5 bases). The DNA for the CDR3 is TGTGCCAGCAGGACAGCACAAGAGACCCAGTACTTC. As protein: CASRTAQETQYF.